This T cell receptor (beta chain) appears in the sequencing data of a study of CD8+CD57+ T cells in acquired aplastic anemia. On the study more broadly: Mean DNA quantity obtained from sorted CD4+ and CD8+ cells was about 3 ug. Whole-study results and caveats: Patients and controls shared just under 30 CD8+ CDR3 sequences, highly expressed in patients.

Germline CDR1 SGDLS, CDR2 YYNGEE. The CDR3 totals 13 residues. In patients chosen for sequencing, flow cytometry had shown CD8+CD57+ cell expansion. Severe acquired aplastic anemia was present in all patients. A note on this clonotype: The antigen remains unidentified. The junction and the germline gene differ at one end; a read error may be behind it.

Template material for TCR beta VDJ and CDR3 profiling consisted of genomic DNA. TCRdb processed the reads anew with MiXCR; each CDR3 protein has one entry. This sample has about 260,000 distinct CDR3 sequences, with 82% found just once. The clonotype comes from a human donor with aplastic anemia. Sequencing was carried out using sorted CD4+, CD8+, or CD8+CD57+ T cells (not recorded which) from PBMCs. V usage is TRBV9 and J usage is TRBJ2-3; 7 bases map to TRBD1. CDR3 protein: CASREGGAANTHF. The DNA for the CDR3 is TGTGCCAGCAGGGAAGGGGGCGCAGCTAATACGCATTTT.